This TCR beta chain originates from a study of vaccination effects on CD4 cells after COVID-19. TCRdb's table, derived via immunoSEQ multiplex PCR, lists solely in-frame clones and lacks some. The sample records 25,000 to 40,000 clones, about 66% being singletons. Before sequencing took place, the ViraFEST assay used viral peptide pools to expand antigen-specific CD4+ T cells. Investigators separated out CD4+ T cells once 9 to 11 days of culture had passed. All participants had two doses of either the BNT162b2 or mRNA-1273 vaccine. With respect to this clone: Its antigen is still unknown.

The receptor comes from a human donor who received a COVID-19 vaccine. The material sequenced was CD4+ T cells from PBMCs cultured with SARS-CoV-2 spike peptides, taken after COVID-19 vaccination.

As DNA, the CDR3 is TGTGCCAGCTCACCACCTCACAGTGGAGGTTCTGGAAACACCATATATTTT. This codes for CASSPPHSGGSGNTIYF. The chain is built from TRBV18 and TRBJ1-3; D is unresolved. Trimming took off 0 bases at V and 1 base at J, with 13 bases between the two ends. Per germline, CDR1 KGHSH and CDR2 LQKENI. The CDR3 totals 17 residues.